This T cell receptor (beta chain) was captured in a study of cytomegalovirus exposure and HLA in healthy donors. The germline gives CDR1 GTSNPN, CDR2 SVGIG (reference sequence). V dropped 4 bases and J dropped 0 bases, with 15 bases sitting between them. This CDR3 comprises 15 residues. The PCR contained 60 Vbeta and 13 Jbeta primers. The repertoire was sequenced with immunoSEQ multiplex PCR; TCRdb's copy has only in-frame clones and lacks some. The sample has 97,000 or so clones, around four fifths seen once; the top ten hold just over 2.5%. On this clone: Antigen: not known.

Sampled while nominally healthy, donors likely had unrecorded immune exposures. Study results and caveats: In an earlier analysis, most TCR beta V segments were productive about 87% or about 30% of the time. TCR beta sequences reportedly predicted the HLA-A and HLA-B alleles of most subjects accurately. The classifier reportedly diagnosed cytomegalovirus status with high sensitivity and specificity.

This sequence originates from a middle-aged man in good health and CMV-seronegative. The specimen sequenced was PBMCs. The chain employs TRBV30 and TRBJ1-1; a possible D gene is TRBD1 (6 bases). In nucleotides, the CDR3 is TGTGCCTGGATTGTGGACAGATACATGAACACTGAAGCTTTCTTT. This codes for CAWIVDRYMNTEAFF.